A single sample is the source of the 9 T cell receptor beta chains below, sequenced in a study of B cell selection in AIRE deficiency. Sorting defined conventional CD4 T cells as CD4+CD127+. Generated by immunoSEQ multiplex PCR, the TCRdb table keeps only in-frame clones and is missing some. The sample shows 20,000 to 25,000 clones, 95% to 98% of them seen only once. The sample consisted of conventional CD4+ T cells sorted from PBMCs. The receptors were sampled from a human donor with AIRE deficiency.

This clone appeared once. This rearrangement joins TRBV28 to TRBJ1-4, with D unresolved. Trimming shortened V by 4 bases and J by 16 bases, and 25 bases separated the two germline ends. The CDR3 sequence is 15 residues long. Per germline, CDR1 MDHEN and CDR2 SYDVKM. The CDR3 sequence is CASSSPLGRLRTRFF. The DNA for the CDR3 is TGTGCCAGCAGTTCACCCCTAGGGAGGTTAAGAACTCGGTTTTTT. Full variable domain (outside the CDR3, taken from reference TRBV28 and TRBJ1-4): DVKVTQSSRYLVKRTGEKVFLECVQDMDHENMFWYRQDPGLGLRLIYFSYDVKMKEKGDIPEGYSVSREKKERFSLILESASTNQTSMYLCASSSPLGRLRTRFFGSGTQLSVL.

A note on this clone: The same CDR3 arises from other DNA sequences in this sample as well. The rearrangement joins TRBV6-4 to TRBJ2-2; no definite D call. The CDR3 extends over 13 amino acids. Germline lookup yields CDR1 MRHNA and CDR2 SNTAGT. V was clipped by 4 bases and J by 7 bases, with 10 bases between them. CDR3 nucleotide sequence: TGTGCCAGCAGTGGGCAGTCCGGCGGGGAGCTGTTTTTT. This codes for CASSGQSGGELFF.

The chain is built from TRBV29-1 and TRBJ1-2; no reliable D call. Germline values: CDR1 SQVTM, CDR2 ANQGSEA. The ends were cut back, 3 bases at V and 4 bases at J, with 9 bases in the middle. This CDR3 has 12 residues. DNA for the CDR3: TGCAGCGTTGATAAGGGCGGCTATGGCTACACCTTC. This gives the protein CSVDKGGYGYTF.

The chain is built from TRBV1 and TRBJ1-1; TRBD1, the table's D call, was not compared with the DNA. TRBV1 is tagged as a pseudogene. The CDR3 length is 15 residues. CDR3 amino acids: CTSSQGTGGDTEAFF. The DNA of the CDR3 is TGCACCAGCAGCCAGGGGACAGGTGGGGACACTGAAGCTTTCTTT.

The chain carries TRBV11-2 and TRBJ2-7; the D is unclear. This CDR3 is 13 amino acids long. CDR1 is SGHAT, CDR2 FQNNGV, per germline. V was cut by 4 bases and J by 0 bases, with 7 bases left in between. The CDR3 sequence: CASSWTDSYEQYF. CDR3 bases: TGTGCCAGCAGCTGGACGGACTCCTACGAGCAGTACTTC.

The gene calls are TRBV5-1 and TRBJ1-1; D possibly corresponds to TRBD1 (5 bases). V lost 9 bases and J lost 2, with 23 bases in between. The CDR3 covers 16 residues. From germline, CDR1 is SGHRS and CDR2 YFSETQ. The CDR3 DNA sequence: TGCGCCACAAAGGTAGGGGACTTTCGGGGTAACACTGAAGCTTTCTTT. This gives the protein CATKVGDFRGNTEAFF.

This chain connects TRBV9 to TRBJ2-3; 7 bases fit TRBD2. CDR3 length: 18 residues. Germline assignment: CDR1 SGDLS and CDR2 YYNGEE. V shed 0 bases and J 8 bases; nucleotides not matched to a gene: 18. CDR3 sequence reads: CASSVEPGGPPIGSTQYF. CDR3 in DNA: TGTGCCAGCAGCGTAGAACCGGGAGGACCTCCGATCGGCAGTACGCAGTATTTT.

The chain employs TRBV28 and TRBJ1-3, with D unclear. CDR3 length: 14 residues. V lost 8 bases and J 4 bases, leaving 15 bases between the germline ends. Germline V gene sequence: CDR1 MDHEN, CDR2 SYDVKM. The CDR3 region is CASRSGAAGNTIYF. As DNA, the CDR3 is TGTGCCAGCCGCAGTGGCGCTGCCGGAAACACCATATATTTT.

This clone has just one count. The chain couples TRBV6-5 to TRBJ1-6; TRBD1 aligns across 7 bases. The CDR3 has 13 residues. V lost 9 bases and J lost 6; bases outside the gene matches: 5. Germline loops: CDR1 MNHEY, CDR2 SVGAGI. The CDR3 sequence: CASRQGINSPLHF. DNA of the CDR3: TGTGCCAGTCGACAGGGTATTAATTCACCCCTCCACTTT.